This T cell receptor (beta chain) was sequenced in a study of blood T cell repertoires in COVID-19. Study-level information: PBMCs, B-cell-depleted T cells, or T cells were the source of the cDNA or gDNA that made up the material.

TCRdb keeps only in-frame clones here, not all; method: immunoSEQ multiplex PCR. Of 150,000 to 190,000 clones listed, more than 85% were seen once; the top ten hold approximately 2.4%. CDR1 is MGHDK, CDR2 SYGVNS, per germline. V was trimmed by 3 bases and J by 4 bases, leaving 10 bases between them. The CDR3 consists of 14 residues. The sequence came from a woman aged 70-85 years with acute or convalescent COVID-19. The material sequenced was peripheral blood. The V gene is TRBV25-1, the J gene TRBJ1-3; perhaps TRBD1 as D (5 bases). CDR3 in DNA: TGTGCCAGCAGTGACAGGGACTTCGGAAACACCATATATTTT. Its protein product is CASSDRDFGNTIYF.